This TCR beta chain comes out of a study of cytomegalovirus exposure and HLA in healthy donors. The overall study: Roughly 85 million unique TCRs from HLA-typed donors made up an early data release.

Whole-study results and caveats: What was likely a sequencing artifact was a cluster of highly shared sequence variants.

The CDR3 covers 11 residues. Trimming shortened V by 3 bases and J by 2 bases, and 2 bases separated the two germline ends. Germline CDR1 SGHRS, CDR2 YFSETQ. On this clone itself: The antigen remains undetermined. Other DNA sequences in the sample encode the same CDR3.

This PCR relied on a set of 60 Vbeta primers and 13 Jbeta primers. Here immunoSEQ multiplex PCR was the method, and the copy in TCRdb shows in-frame clones only, minus some. This sample carries 120,000 to 150,000 clones, under 85% of them seen once, and the ten largest clones take less than 8%. This clonotype was obtained from a woman between 40 and 50 years old in good health and CMV-seropositive. The J gene is TRBJ2-5, the V gene TRBV5-1, with D unclear. The sequenced sample consisted of PBMCs. The CDR3 loop reads CASSSQETQYF. The CDR3 nucleotides are TGCGCCAGCAGCTCTCAAGAGACCCAGTACTTC.